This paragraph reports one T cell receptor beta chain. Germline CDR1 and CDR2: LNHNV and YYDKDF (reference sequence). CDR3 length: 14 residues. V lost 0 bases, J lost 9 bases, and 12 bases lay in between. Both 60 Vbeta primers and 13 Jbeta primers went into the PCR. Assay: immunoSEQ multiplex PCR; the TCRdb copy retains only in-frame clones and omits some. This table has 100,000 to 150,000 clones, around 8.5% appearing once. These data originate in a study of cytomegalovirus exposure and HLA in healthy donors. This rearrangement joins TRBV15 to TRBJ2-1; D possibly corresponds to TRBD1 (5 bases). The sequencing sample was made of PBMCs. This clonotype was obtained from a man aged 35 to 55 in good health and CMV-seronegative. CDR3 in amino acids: CATSRDRRTLEQFF. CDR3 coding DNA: TGTGCCACCAGCAGAGATCGTCGGACACTTGAGCAGTTCTTC.